Included here is one T cell receptor (beta chain) sequence, with context. CDR3 length: 18 residues. Unmatched junction bases numbered 13, after V lost 1 base and J lost 2 bases. CDR1 SGHTA and CDR2 FQGNSA come from the germline V gene. Clones were sequenced by immunoSEQ multiplex PCR, and TCRdb holds only the in-frame ones, with some missing. The table has about 490,000 clones, around 80% seen once; the top ten hold 10% to 15%. The source of the sample is a study of shared clonotypes between healthy human individuals. Sequenced sample: PBMCs. The chain is built from TRBV7-2 and TRBJ2-7, with 8 bases that match TRBD1. This receptor was obtained from a woman aged 40 to 50 in good health. Some clones in this sample may be carry-over from other donors' samples. CDR3 residues: CASSLEPLLTGGPYEQYF. As DNA, the CDR3 is TGTGCCAGCAGCTTAGAACCCCTGCTAACAGGGGGACCCTACGAGCAGTACTTC.